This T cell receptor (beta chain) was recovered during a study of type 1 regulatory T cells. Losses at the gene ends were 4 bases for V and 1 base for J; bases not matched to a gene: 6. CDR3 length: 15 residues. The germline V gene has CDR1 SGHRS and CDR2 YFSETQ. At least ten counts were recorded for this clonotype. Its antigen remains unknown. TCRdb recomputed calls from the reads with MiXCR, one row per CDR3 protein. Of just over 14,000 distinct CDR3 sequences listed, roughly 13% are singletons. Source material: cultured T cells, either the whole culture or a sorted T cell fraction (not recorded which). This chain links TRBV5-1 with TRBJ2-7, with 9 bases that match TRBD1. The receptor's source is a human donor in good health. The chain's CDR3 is CASSMDGTGSYEQYF. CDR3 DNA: TGCGCCAGCAGCATGGACGGGACAGGGTCCTACGAGCAGTACTTC.